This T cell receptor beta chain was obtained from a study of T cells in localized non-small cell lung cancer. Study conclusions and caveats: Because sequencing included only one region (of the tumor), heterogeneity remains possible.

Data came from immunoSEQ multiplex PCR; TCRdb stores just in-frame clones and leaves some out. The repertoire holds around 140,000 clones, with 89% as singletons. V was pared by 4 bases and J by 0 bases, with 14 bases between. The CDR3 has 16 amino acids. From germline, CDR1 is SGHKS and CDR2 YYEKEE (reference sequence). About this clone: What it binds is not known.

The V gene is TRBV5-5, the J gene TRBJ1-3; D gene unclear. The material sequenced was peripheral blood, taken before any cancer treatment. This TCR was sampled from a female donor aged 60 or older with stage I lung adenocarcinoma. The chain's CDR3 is CASSAAWVPSGNTIYF. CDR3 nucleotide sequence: TGTGCCAGCAGCGCGGCCTGGGTCCCCTCTGGAAACACCATATATTTT.